This T cell receptor beta chain was captured by sequencing in a study of control samples from healthy donors and cancer patients. CDR3 length: 14 residues. Germline lookup yields CDR1 KGHSH and CDR2 LQKENI. With 3 bases removed from V and 7 bases from J, the gap between germline ends came to 13 bases. Some clones are missing from TCRdb's copy, which holds only in-frame ones; the method was immunoSEQ multiplex PCR. This table holds around 150,000 clones, approximately 94% found once. V usage is TRBV18 and J usage is TRBJ2-1; perhaps D is TRBD1 or TRBD2 (5 bases each). The receptor was isolated from a man aged 55-75 years with colorectal cancer. The sequenced sample consisted of PBMCs. The CDR3 protein is CASSPGDTGNEQFF. The CDR3 DNA is TGTGCCAGCTCACCGGGAGACACAGGTAATGAGCAGTTCTTC.